Below, 6 T cell receptor beta chains from the same sample are listed, as sequenced in a study of blood T cell repertoires in COVID-19. Sequencing was performed with immunoSEQ multiplex PCR; in TCRdb, only in-frame clones are kept and a portion is missing. Counted here are about 240,000 clones, approximately 82% occurring once; the ten biggest clones make up about 1.9%. The material sequenced was peripheral blood. These receptors came from a man younger than 45 who had recovered from COVID-19.

V gene TRBV5-1 combines with J gene TRBJ2-1; TRBD2 might be the D (5 bases). V was trimmed by 0 bases and J by 7 bases, leaving 8 bases between them. Per germline, CDR1 SGHRS and CDR2 YFSETQ. This CDR3 is built from 13 residues. The CDR3 region is CASSLVTGNEQFF. Here the CDR3 DNA reads TGCGCCAGCAGCTTGGTAACGGGGAATGAGCAGTTCTTC.

As for this clone: An end of the junction differs from the germline gene, which may be a read error. The V call is TRBV15, the J call TRBJ1-1, with D maybe TRBD1 (5 bases). CDR1 LNHNV and CDR2 YYDKDF come from the germline V gene (reference sequence). The CDR3 has 12 residues. The CDR3, as DNA: TGTGCCACCAAGGTGCCGGACACTGAAGCTACCTTT. Amino acid sequence: CATKVPDTEATF.

As concerns this clone: Other DNA sequences in this specimen translate into the identical CDR3. The chain uses TRBV18 and TRBJ1-3; no clear D. Germline CDR1 is KGHSH and CDR2 is LQKENI. V lost 2 bases, J lost 4 bases, and 9 bases lay in between. This CDR3 is 14 amino acids long. CDR3 sequence reads: CASSPDRAGNTIYF. CDR3 nucleotide sequence: TGTGCCAGCTCACCAGATCGAGCAGGAAACACCATATATTTT.

This clone showed up just once. V gene TRBV15 combines with J gene TRBJ1-2, with 8 bases fitting TRBD1. The germline V gene encodes CDR1 LNHNV and CDR2 YYDKDF (reference sequence). This CDR3 contains 13 residues. V dropped 0 bases and J dropped 8; count of bases not matched to a gene: 2. The CDR3 is CATSRDHRGGYTF. DNA for the CDR3: TGTGCCACCAGCAGAGATCACAGGGGGGGCTACACCTTC.

The chain joins TRBV6-5 to TRBJ2-7, with TRBD2 matching over 11 bases. CDR3 length: 15 amino acids. After removal of 2 bases from V and 3 bases from J, the junction contained 3 bases not matched to a gene. Germline-derived CDR1 and CDR2 are MNHEY and SVGAGI. The DNA for the CDR3 is TGTGCCAGCAGTTACGAGCTAGCGGGGGGCTACGAGCAGTACTTC. Translation gives CASSYELAGGYEQYF.

V and J are TRBV12-2 and TRBJ2-3; TRBD1, the table's D call, lacks a check against the DNA. TRBV12-2 is flagged as a pseudogene. CDR3 length: 18 amino acids. The chain's CDR3 is CASHFGFIQGSSTDTQYF. In DNA, the CDR3 is TGTGCAAGTCACTTTGGGTTTATACAGGGCTCTAGCACAGATACGCAGTATTTT.